This record covers a single T cell receptor beta chain. The clone's antigen remains unknown. No base quality values were provided; no much bigger clone lies one nucleotide off. For CDR1 and CDR2, the germline V gene (reference sequence) lists SGHAT and FQDESV. For this chain, trimming is 1 base at the V end and 9 bases at the J end, and the number of junction bases without a gene match is 13. Counted from cysteine to phenylalanine, this CDR3 has 17 amino acids. The sequence is cut down to CDR3 DNA, 51 bases in frame from base 1. Read against the paper, the sample's time point label means: week 47, end of study. Each vaccine dose, consisting of 300 ug of a 20-mer mutant IDH1 peptide in Montanide, was administered subcutaneously with topical imiquimod. Across visits V03 through V10, patients got a total of eight vaccinations, given in weeks 1, 3, 5, 7, 11, 15, 19 and 23. All donors had newly diagnosed IDH1-mutant astrocytomas of WHO grade 3 or 4 that showed loss of nuclear ATRX. The samples were drawn from NOA16, a multicentre, single-arm, open-label phase I trial in Germany that tested a mutant IDH1 peptide vaccine in humans for the first time. The DNeasy Blood and Tissue Kit was used to extract genomic DNA from EDTA blood for TCRB sequencing.

This sample was included in a study of a mutant IDH1 vaccine in newly diagnosed glioma (dated by TCRdb to the early 2020s). The study in broad terms: Vaccination was initiated 4-6 weeks after radiotherapy alone, or concurrently with temozolomide cycles in the chemotherapy-containing groups. For exploratory analyses, approximately 23 treated patients had longitudinal TCRB deep sequencing done wherever samples were available. Prior to enrollment, patients had been given standard therapy consisting of radiotherapy alone, temozolomide alone, or radiochemotherapy with temozolomide, with the combination given to most patients. The roughly 35 treated patients were approximately 60% male and roughly 40% female, with a mean age of approximately 40 years. Peripheral blood was drawn at six visits: V03 (baseline), V05, V07, V10, V12 and V13. The week-35 safety follow-up was designated visit V12, and the week-47 end of study was designated visit V13. The paper's findings and limits, for the study overall: Pseudoprogression appeared unrelated to alterations in the top peripheral T cell clonotypes detected by TCRB sequencing. PBMC samples for TCRB deep sequencing were selected based on availability. Immune responses induced by the vaccine were seen in roughly 95% of patients across multiple MHC alleles. The authors stated that sample limitations prevented analyses of patient blood samples from being reproduced.

Library method: the immunoSEQ multiplex PCR assay. Following the manufacturer's protocol, the hsTCRB Kit was used to amplify rearranged TCR beta chain sequences. Sequencing of TCRB libraries was carried out on an Illumina MiSeq. For the original study's pipeline: Demultiplexing, trimming and gene mapping were performed with the kit vendor's proprietary platform. The table comes from immuneACCESS by way of TCRdb, which keeps in-frame sequences with V and J called. Part of the clones is missing from these tables; in studies checked, under half for an unresolved V gene and the rest for unknown reasons. V and J calls and clone size are given by that table; D and trimming were obtained from the DNA. This sample lists around 94,000 clones; nearly 90% were detected once. The ten largest clones add up to approximately 0.8% of the sample.

The clonotype was recovered from a woman aged 45-65 years with glioma. Material: PBMCs, obtained from a glioma patient whose treatment included an IDH1 peptide vaccine. The sequence joins TRBV11-1 to TRBJ2-1; TRBD2 fits 9 bases in the junction. The DNA is as follows: TGTGCCAGCAGCTTAGGGGTTGTGGCGGGAGGGTTAGGTGAGCAGTTCTTC. This encodes CASSLGVVAGGLGEQFF.